The sequence of this T cell receptor (beta chain) was determined in a study of early T cells in non-severe SARS-CoV-2 infection. At the level of the study: With bulk RNA from unsorted whole blood as input, sequencing yielded unpaired chains. Whole-study findings and limits: In VDJdb matching, anti-spike CD8 responses were favored while private and CD4 specificities went missing.

J was trimmed by 6 bases and V by 4 bases; bases with no gene match: 20. This CDR3 contains 19 residues. Per germline, CDR1 SGHTA and CDR2 FQGTGA. The TCR library protocol attached unique molecular identifiers to the individual cDNA molecules. A single record per CDR3 protein comes from TCRdb applying MiXCR to the 5' RACE reads. The repertoire consists of 25,000 to 30,000 distinct CDR3 sequences, with 9.5% to 10% occurring once and the leading ten covering roughly an eighth. Comments on this clonotype: Its antigen is unidentified.

Sequenced sample: whole blood. The sequence derives from an adult who was a healthcare worker with PCR-confirmed SARS-CoV-2 infection or an uninfected control (not recorded which). V gene TRBV7-3 combines with J gene TRBJ2-2; 7 bases fit TRBD2. CDR3 in DNA: TGTGCCAGCAGCTCTACTCCTCGAGGGAGGGGCGGAACCGCCGGGGAGCTGTTTTTT. This encodes CASSSTPRGRGGTAGELFF.